Below, 17 T cell receptor beta chains from the same sample are listed, as sequenced in a study of shared clonotypes between healthy human individuals. Libraries were prepared by immunoSEQ multiplex PCR; TCRdb keeps only in-frame clonotypes and omits some of them. The sample gives approximately 640,000 clones, about three quarters of which show up once; approximately 2% is in the top ten. Sequencing input: memory CD4+ T cells sorted from blood. Sample subset: CD45RA-negative fraction. These receptor sequences come from a woman in her thirties in good health.

V is TRBV28 and J is TRBJ2-7, with TRBD1 matching over 7 bases. Germline CDR1 MDHEN, CDR2 SYDVKM. The ends lost 8 bases at V and 2 bases at J; junction bases unmatched: 9. The CDR3 is made up of 14 amino acids. CDR3 protein: CASVTGQATYEQYF. CDR3 sequence (DNA): TGTGCCAGCGTAACCGGACAGGCAACCTACGAGCAGTACTTC.

The chain links TRBV11-2 to TRBJ2-5; D perhaps matches TRBD1 (5 bases). This CDR3 is built from 15 residues. V lost 2 bases and J 2 bases, leaving 12 bases between the germline ends. Per germline, CDR1 SGHAT and CDR2 FQNNGV. The CDR3 sequence is CASSLTTGSQETQYF. CDR3 bases: TGTGCCAGCAGCTTAACTACAGGCTCACAAGAGACCCAGTACTTC.

The J gene is TRBJ2-1, the V gene TRBV15; D gene uncertain. Trimming left V 0 bases short and J 6 bases short, with 9 bases between. Germline V gene lookup returns CDR1 LNHNV and CDR2 YYDKDF (reference sequence). This CDR3 is built from 14 residues. The CDR3: CATSRDLDSNEQFF. CDR3 bases: TGTGCCACCAGCAGAGATCTAGACTCCAATGAGCAGTTCTTC.

The V and J genes are TRBV6-5 and TRBJ1-4, with D maybe TRBD1 (5 bases). Germline-derived CDR1 and CDR2 are MNHEY and SVGAGI. The CDR3 consists of 15 residues. V lost 6 bases to trimming and J lost 8 bases, with 19 bases between them. CDR3 protein: CASRSPPGRDEKLFF. CDR3 nucleotides: TGTGCCAGCAGGTCCCCCCCGGGTCGGGACGAAAAACTGTTTTTT.

The V call is TRBV7-2, the J call TRBJ1-3, with 7 bases matching TRBD1. The germline V gene encodes CDR1 SGHTA and CDR2 FQGNSA. The CDR3 has 18 amino acids. The V and J ends lost 10 bases and 0 bases, in that order; junction bases with no gene match: 18. CDR3 DNA: TGTGCCATCCCCGAGCCTGACCGGGGACAGACCTCTGGAAACACCATATATTTT. This sequence encodes CAIPEPDRGQTSGNTIYF.

The chain combines TRBV5-1 with TRBJ2-7; 10 bases map to TRBD1. V lost 4 bases and J lost 0; bases outside the gene matches: 4. Germline CDR1 and CDR2: SGHRS and YFSETQ. CDR3 length: 15 amino acids. Here the CDR3 DNA reads TGCGCCAGCAGCGCGACAGGGGGCGACTCCTACGAGCAGTACTTC. Protein product: CASSATGGDSYEQYF.

The V call is TRBV5-1, the J call TRBJ2-5; 8 bases are a match to TRBD1. Losses at the gene ends were 0 bases for V and 2 bases for J; bases not matched to a gene: 3. Germline-derived CDR1 and CDR2 are SGHRS and YFSETQ. The CDR3 sequence is 15 residues long. The CDR3 sequence is CASSLARDRQETQYF. CDR3 nucleotide sequence: TGCGCCAGCAGCTTGGCCCGGGACAGGCAAGAGACCCAGTACTTC.

V is TRBV30 and J is TRBJ1-6; tentatively, D is TRBD1 (6 bases). Trimming removed 5 bases at V and 8 bases at J, with 13 bases between. Germline CDR1 is GTSNPN and CDR2 is SVGIG (reference sequence). The CDR3 has 13 amino acids. CDR3 nucleotide sequence: TGTGCCTGGGCTTGGGGGCCAGATTCACCCCTCCACTTT. Its translation: CAWAWGPDSPLHF.

The genes are TRBV7-9 and TRBJ2-7, with no clear D. Germline values: CDR1 SEHNR, CDR2 FQNEAQ (reference sequence). Trimming cost V 2 bases and J 5 bases, with 7 bases left between them. The length of the CDR3 is 12 residues. CDR3 DNA sequence: TGTGCCAGCAGCTTATCTGTAGACGAGCAGTACTTC. This sequence encodes CASSLSVDEQYF.

V and J are TRBV6-4 and TRBJ2-2; D is possibly TRBD1 (6 bases). Germline assignment: CDR1 MRHNA and CDR2 SNTAGT. V was trimmed by 6 bases and J by 6 bases, leaving 14 bases between them. The CDR3 length is 14 residues. As DNA, the CDR3 is TGTGCCAGCAGGCCGGGACAAATCGCCGGGGAGCTGTTTTTT. Its translation: CASRPGQIAGELFF.

This clone was counted only a few times. V and J are TRBV28 and TRBJ1-5, with a possible D match to TRBD1 (5 bases). V lost 3 bases and J 3 bases, leaving 12 bases between the germline ends. The CDR3 consists of 15 residues. Germline V gene sequence: CDR1 MDHEN, CDR2 SYDVKM. The chain's CDR3 is CASSFQGAFNQPQHF. DNA for the CDR3: TGTGCCAGCAGTTTTCAGGGCGCCTTCAATCAGCCCCAGCATTTT.

A remark on this clone: This likely reflects a read error, since a far larger clone is one base away. The rearrangement uses TRBV10-1 and TRBJ2-3; TRBD2 aligns across 8 bases. CDR3 length: 14 amino acids. The germline V gene has CDR1 WNHNN and CDR2 SYGVQD (reference sequence). This CDR3 reads CAGSGAGETDTQYF. The DNA of the CDR3 is TGCGCCGGCAGTGGAGCGGGAGAAACAGATACGCAGTATTTT.

The chain recombines TRBV28 with TRBJ2-7, with 7 bases matching TRBD2. The germline V gene encodes CDR1 MDHEN and CDR2 SYDVKM. This CDR3 comprises 13 residues. Trimming cost V 7 bases and J 0 bases; bases outside gene matches: 3. This chain's CDR3 is CASNGGSSYEQYF. The CDR3 DNA is TGTGCCAGCAACGGCGGGAGCTCCTACGAGCAGTACTTC.

This clone occurred a few times. The CDR3 DNA is TGTGCCAGCAGGACAGGAGATGCAACTAATGAAAAACTGTTTTTT. Translation: CASRTGDATNEKLFF. The chain uses TRBV28 and TRBJ1-4; possible D gene TRBD1, 6 bases. The germline gives CDR1 MDHEN, CDR2 SYDVKM. V was shortened by 6 bases and J by 0 bases, with 11 bases between the two germline ends. This CDR3 is 15 amino acids long.

The chain couples TRBV4-1 to TRBJ2-7, with 9 bases matching TRBD1. The J segment lost 4 bases and the V segment lost 0 bases, leaving 4 bases of the junction unmatched. Per germline, CDR1 MGHRA and CDR2 YSYEKL. The CDR3 runs 15 residues. CDR3 nucleotides: TGCGCCAGCAGCCAAGATCTTGACAGGGGGTACGAGCAGTACTTC. This translates into CASSQDLDRGYEQYF.

This clone appeared once. The J gene is TRBJ2-1, the V gene TRBV27; 9 bases are shared with TRBD2. This CDR3 region has 14 residues. V dropped 6 bases and J dropped 9; count of bases not matched to a gene: 9. Germline loops: CDR1 MNHEY, CDR2 SMNVEV (reference sequence). The CDR3 DNA sequence: TGTGCCAGCAGGGGGCCAGCGGGAGGATTTGAGCAGTTCTTC. The encoded protein is CASRGPAGGFEQFF.

This clone came up a few times. Distinct nucleotide sequences in the sample also encode this CDR3. This sequence joins TRBV6-1 and TRBJ2-7; unclear D gene. The CDR3 loop spans 14 amino acids. Trimming pared 2 bases from V and 1 base from J, leaving 9 bases between. Germline CDR1 reads MNHNS; CDR2 reads SASEGT. This CDR3 reads CASSERGQSYEQYF. The CDR3 DNA sequence: TGTGCCAGCAGTGAAAGAGGCCAGTCCTACGAGCAGTACTTC.